Sequencing of this TCR beta chain was carried out in a study of shared clonotypes between healthy human individuals (dated by TCRdb to 2018 to 2021). Concerning the study at large: The cohort comprised two women and a few men aged 18 to 49 years. For each donor, CD4 naive and CD4 memory were each run on three plates, CD8 naive on two plates, and CD8 memory on one plate. To estimate repertoire size and how much clonotypes are shared between individuals, the study performed deep sequencing of blood TCR repertoires from five healthy adults. Libraries were prepared and TCR repertoires were sequenced by different laboratories using diverse techniques, in order to increase sequencing depth and limit assay-specific biases. Between about 0.8 and 9 billion PBMCs per donor were obtained by leukapheresis.

Donors were healthy HIV-negative adults with no recently reported acute infections or vaccinations. Every donor was a Caucasian adult living in Nashville, Tennessee, USA. CD4+ T cells were enriched through magnetic negative selection, after which naive cells were positively selected on CD45RA and the remaining negative fraction served as the memory subset. Blood was obtained by leukapheresis, after which PBMCs were separated by Ficoll-Histopaque density gradient centrifugation and cryopreserved in liquid nitrogen vapor phase. Purity and quantity of every magnetically sorted T cell population were checked by analytical flow cytometry. Each sorted fraction had its genomic DNA isolated and then quantified by UV absorbance on a Nanodrop 2000c. Using the deep immunoSEQ assay, TCR CDR3 regions were amplified from genomic DNA by multiplex PCR. For each cell subset, the extracted genomic DNA was distributed evenly across all wells of several immunoSEQ 96-well plates, and each plate served as one replicate. For sorted subsets, approximately 190 ng genomic DNA, equal to 25,000 to 35,000 T cell genomes, was loaded into each replicate PCR. Purified libraries were quantified with a Qubit 3.0 fluorometer, sized on a Bioanalyzer 2100, and re-quantified with the KAPA Library Quantification kit. Every immunoSEQ 96-well plate was sequenced on a dedicated single-read 150-cycle Illumina NextSeq 550 flow cell. As for the authors' bioinformatics: Because the immunoSEQ output held only junctional sequences and lacked quality scores, the filtering could not match the filtering applied to full-length reads. Sequences were annotated with PyIR, a Python wrapper for IgBLAST v1.9, using IMGT germline references to assign V/J genes and CDR3. Reads were filtered out if the reads had weak V/J assignments (E-value above 1e-6), no CDR3, stop codons, out-of-frame junctions, or ambiguous translated residues. V3J clonotypes were defined by identical inferred V gene, J gene, and CDR3 amino acid sequence. To compute the percentage overlap between repertoires, the number of shared unique clonotypes was divided by the size of the smaller repertoire. RTK rarefaction, the Chao1 estimator, and Recon v2.1 estimates of unobserved clonotypes were used to assess repertoire richness. OLGA was used to compute generation probabilities for all TCRbeta clonotypes that the gDNA method yielded from a few donors. TCRdb took this table from immuneACCESS and kept in-frame rearrangements with V and J called. Such tables lack part of the clones; where checked against another copy, unresolved V genes explain under half of the gap, and the rest is unexplained. V, J and clone size are taken as reported in that table, and D and trimming were inferred from the DNA itself. For this sample there are over a million clones; under 99% appear just once. Of the sample, approximately 0.45% falls within the top ten clones.

What the work shows at the level of the full study, not this receptor alone: Pairwise subsampling led to the expectation that sequencing depth would affect the degree of clonotype sharing among donors. Incomplete sequencing was indicated by rarefaction of sorted-subset datasets, despite the large sequencing depth. When four donors were compared, the shared fraction of clonotypes was roughly 5% for naive CD4, 3% to 4% for naive CD8, 2% to 2.5% for memory CD4, and roughly 0.43% for memory CD8. Because the study included only a small number of donors, the genetic and exposure-history diversity represented was limited. Sampling was limited to blood, and TCR repertoires in tissue likely differ from TCR repertoires in blood. Larger estimated clonotype richness was generally found for naive subsets than for memory subsets. Compared with non-shared clonotypes, clonotypes shared by all four sorted-subset donors had higher generation probabilities.

V is cut by 7 bases and J by 4 bases, and the space between the germline ends is 10 bases. The germline V gene encodes CDR1 SQVTM and CDR2 ANQGSEA. The CDR3, from cysteine to phenylalanine, totals 11 residues. Only the CDR3 region is kept as DNA, spanning 33 bases read in frame from base 1. For this clone: Its target antigen remains unknown. No base quality values were provided; no much bigger clone lies one nucleotide off.

The sequence derives from a young man in good health. The sequenced sample consisted of naive CD4+ T cells sorted from blood. Reading the label with the study, this specimen's cell subset or site is: CD45RA+ positively selected. The V and J genes are TRBV29-1 and TRBJ1-1; TRBD1 is perhaps the D gene, given 5 matching bases. The CDR3 corresponds to CSAGRATEAFF. In nucleotides, the sequence is TGCAGCGCTGGCAGGGCCACTGAAGCTTTCTTT. With the portions outside the CDR3 filled from the reference TRBV29-1 and TRBJ1-1 genes, the complete variable region becomes SAVISQKPSRDICQRGTSLTIQCQVDSQVTMMFWYRQQPGQSLTLIATANQGSEATYESGFVIDKFPISRPNLTFSTLTVSNMSPEDSSIYLCSAGRATEAFFGQGTRLTVV.